The 13 T cell receptor beta chains presented below share a single source sample, sequenced in a study of pediatric ulcerative colitis. Rectal tissue came from one to two pinch biopsies taken at colonoscopy. Clones were read by immunoSEQ multiplex PCR, and TCRdb kept only the in-frame ones, dropping some. This sample has some 50,000 clones, with 78% found just once. Sequenced input: gut tissue. The receptors come from a girl under 18 with moderate ulcerative colitis.

CDR3 sequence: CASSLDANQPQHF. The CDR3 bases are TGTGCCAGCAGCTTAGACGCGAATCAGCCCCAGCATTTT. V usage is TRBV7-9 and J usage is TRBJ1-5; D ambiguous. This CDR3 has 13 residues. The V gene lost 1 base and the J gene lost 4 bases, with 5 bases spanning the gap. CDR1 SEHNR and CDR2 FQNEAQ come from the germline V gene (reference sequence).

The chain combines TRBV5-6 with TRBJ2-1, with 10 bases matching TRBD2. The germline CDR1 and CDR2 sequences are SGHDT and YYEEEE. The J segment lost 6 bases and the V segment lost 1 base, leaving 4 bases of the junction unmatched. The CDR3 covers 15 residues. This CDR3 is CASSLIAGGPNEQFF. The CDR3 DNA reads as TGTGCCAGCAGCTTGATAGCGGGAGGACCCAATGAGCAGTTCTTC.

V is TRBV19 and J is TRBJ2-2, with D possibly TRBD1 on 5 matching bases. The CDR3 is 13 residues long. Per germline, CDR1 LNHDA and CDR2 SQIVND (reference sequence). V lost 3 bases, J lost 5 bases, and 7 bases lay in between. The CDR3 protein is CASSISGTGELFF. The DNA for the CDR3 is TGTGCCAGTAGTATTTCAGGGACCGGGGAGCTGTTTTTT.

The rearrangement joins TRBV19 to TRBJ1-3; D is uncertain. With 6 bases removed from V and 0 bases from J, the gap between germline ends came to 9 bases. The V gene's germline CDR1 is LNHDA and CDR2 SQIVND (reference sequence). This CDR3 is built from 14 residues. This CDR3 reads CASSIYNSGNTIYF. In DNA, the CDR3 is TGTGCCAGTAGCATATATAACTCTGGAAACACCATATATTTT.

This clone was counted only a few times. DNA of the CDR3: TGCGCCAGCAGCCAACTTATAGGCAGGGTGTTCTCCGAGCAGTACTTC. Its translation is CASSQLIGRVFSEQYF. The rearrangement uses TRBV4-1 and TRBJ2-7, with TRBD1 as a possible D gene (5 bases). Germline V lookup: CDR1 MGHRA, CDR2 YSYEKL. Trimming shortened V by 2 bases and J by 6 bases, and 20 bases separated the two germline ends. The CDR3 contains 16 residues.

V and J are TRBV11-3 and TRBJ2-3, with TRBD1 matching over 8 bases. CDR3 length equals 15 residues. CDR1 and CDR2 from the germline V gene are SGHNT and YENEEA. V was clipped by 3 bases and J by 0 bases; unmatched bases: 2. The CDR3 region is CASSFQGASTDTQYF. In nucleotides, the CDR3 is TGTGCCAGCAGCTTTCAGGGGGCCAGCACAGATACGCAGTATTTT.

V gene TRBV6-5 combines with J gene TRBJ1-5; 7 nucleotides line up with TRBD1. This CDR3 has 14 amino acids. Germline V gene data show CDR1 as MNHEY and CDR2 as SVGAGI. V was clipped by 5 bases and J by 1 base; unmatched bases: 2. Here the CDR3 DNA reads TGTGCCAGCAGTCCACAGGGGAGCAATCAGCCCCAGCATTTT. Amino acid sequence: CASSPQGSNQPQHF.

The rearrangement joins TRBV11-2 to TRBJ2-1, with D maybe TRBD1 (5 bases). This CDR3 comprises 14 residues. Trimming pared 3 bases from V and 5 bases from J, leaving 11 bases between. Germline V gene sequence: CDR1 SGHAT, CDR2 FQNNGV. In DNA, the CDR3 is TGTGCCAGCAGCTTTGTAGGGGTCGACAATGAGCAGTTCTTC. Translation gives CASSFVGVDNEQFF.

The chain couples TRBV7-2 to TRBJ1-2; no definite D call. The V end lost 1 base, the J end lost 4 bases, and 4 bases lay between the germline ends. The CDR3 covers 12 residues. Germline V gene lookup returns CDR1 SGHTA and CDR2 FQGNSA. The CDR3 sequence is CASSLVSYGYTF. Here the CDR3 DNA reads TGTGCCAGCAGCTTAGTAAGCTATGGCTACACCTTC.

The genes are TRBV30 and TRBJ1-2, with a possible D match to TRBD1 (6 bases). The CDR3 has 14 residues. Germline CDR1 reads GTSNPN; CDR2 reads SVGIG (reference sequence). Between the trimmed V and J ends, which lost 1 base and 6 bases, there was a span of 15 bases. DNA of the CDR3: TGTGCCTGGAGTGCAGGAACAGGGTGGAATGGCTACACCTTC. Amino acids: CAWSAGTGWNGYTF.

The V call is TRBV6-1, the J call TRBJ1-5, with unresolved D. This CDR3 contains 20 residues. V was cut by 0 bases and J by 0 bases, with 21 bases left in between. Germline V gene lookup returns CDR1 MNHNS and CDR2 SASEGT. The CDR3 region has the DNA TGTGCCAGCAGTGAAGCACTGGCCTCACGCCAGTTATATAGCAATCAGCCCCAGCATTTT. Encoded protein: CASSEALASRQLYSNQPQHF.

This CDR3 is CASSLTGGYGYTF. CDR3 bases: TGTGCCAGCAGCCTGACAGGGGGATATGGCTACACCTTC. V gene TRBV9 combines with J gene TRBJ1-2; the match to TRBD1 covers 9 bases. The germline V gene has CDR1 SGDLS and CDR2 YYNGEE. V shed 4 bases, J shed 5 bases, and the junction held 3 bases outside the gene matches. CDR3 size: 13 residues.

The chain combines TRBV6-5 with TRBJ1-1; tentative D call: TRBD1 (5 bases). V lost 5 bases and J 6 bases, leaving 19 bases between the germline ends. Germline CDR1 reads MNHEY; CDR2 reads SVGAGI. The length of the CDR3 is 15 residues. The CDR3 DNA reads as TGTGCCAGCAGTCTCCCCCAGGGTGGGAAACCTGAAGCTTTCTTT. It is translated as CASSLPQGGKPEAFF.